This is a list of T cell receptor beta chains from one sample in a study of shared clonotypes between healthy human individuals. Measured with immunoSEQ multiplex PCR; TCRdb has only the in-frame clones, and not every one. The sample contains hundreds of thousands of clones, around 95% of which appear only once. The sequencing sample was made of naive CD8+ T cells sorted from blood. The receptors come from a woman aged 25 to 39 in good health. CDR3s include the opening cysteine and the closing phenylalanine or tryptophan. A D gene is named only where the DNA matches it firmly. The size of a clone is reported for some rows only, either as once, few or many, or as a class for expanded clones.

J | size | D | V | DNA | CDR3
TRBJ2-5 | . | . | TRBV6-1 | TGTGCCACCATCCTCTTAAGGGACTTCCAAGAGACCCAGTACTTC | CATILLRDFQETQYF
TRBJ1-2 | . | TRBD1 | TRBV7-9 | TGTGCCAGCAGCACAGACAGGGGGCTACTTAACTATGGCTACACCTTC | CASSTDRGLLNYGYTF
TRBJ1-5 | . | . | TRBV28 | TGTGCCAGCAGTTTATGGGCAGGGCGCAATCAGCCCCAGCATTTT | CASSLWAGRNQPQHF
TRBJ2-7 | . | TRBD1 | TRBV14 | TGTGCCAGCAGCCAAGATCCGGGACAGGGGGATCTCGAGCAGTACTTC | CASSQDPGQGDLEQYF
TRBJ1-1 | . | . | TRBV13 | TGTGCCAGCACCATACAGGGAGCCGAAGCTTTCTTT | CASTIQGAEAFF
TRBJ2-7 | . | . | TRBV13 | TGTGCCAGCAGCCTCAGGGGCCACGAGCAGTACTTC | CASSLRGHEQYF
TRBJ2-5 | . | TRBD2 | TRBV2 | TGTGCCAGCAGTTCGGGACTAGCGATGGAGACCCAGTACTTC | CASSSGLAMETQYF
TRBJ2-7 | . | . | TRBV18 | TGTGCCAGCTCACCGGGCACGCGCACCTACGAGCAGTACTTC | CASSPGTRTYEQYF
TRBJ2-3 | . | . | TRBV11-3 | TGTGCCAGCAGCTCTACCACCCCATGGGCAGGGGTCGGGACTACAGATACGCAGTATTTT | CASSSTTPWAGVGTTDTQYF
TRBJ1-4 | . | . | TRBV19 | TGTGCCAGTTCTGACCCTGCAACTAATGAAAAACTGTTTTTT | CASSDPATNEKLFF
TRBJ2-7 | once | TRBD1 | TRBV5-1 | TGCGCCAGCAGCGAAACCGGGACAGGGAGGGACGAGCAGTACTTC | CASSETGTGRDEQYF
TRBJ2-4 | . | . | TRBV14 | TGTGCCAGCAGCCAAGATGGGCGGAAAGAAGAAAACATTCAGTACTTC | CASSQDGRKEENIQYF
TRBJ2-1 | . | . | TRBV7-9 | TGTGCCAGCAGCCCCCACGGGTACGAGCAGTTCTTC | CASSPHGYEQFF
TRBJ2-2 | . | TRBD2 | TRBV14 | TGTGCCAGCAGCCACCAACCTAGCGGCTCCAACACCGGGGAGCTGTTTTTT | CASSHQPSGSNTGELFF
TRBJ2-1 | . | . | TRBV27 | TGTGCCAGCAGTACAGGGAATGAGCAGTTCTTC | CASSTGNEQFF
TRBJ2-5 | . | TRBD2 | TRBV27 | TGTGCCAGCAGTTTATTGGCTAGCGGGAGAGGTAGGGAGACCCAGTACTTC | CASSLLASGRGRETQYF
TRBJ1-1 | . | . | TRBV5-4 | TGTGCCAGCAGCTTGGGGCAGGGCGAAGCTTTCTTT | CASSLGQGEAFF